These 28 T cell receptor beta chains originate from one sample sequenced in a study of blood T cells in healthy people across ages. A second roughly 6 to 11 cycle PCR used barcoded and J-beta primers. TCRdb processed the 5' RACE reads anew with MiXCR; each CDR3 protein has one entry. The sample gives some 1.4 million distinct CDR3 sequences, 42% of which show up once; approximately 7.9% is in the top ten. The sequenced sample consisted of blood. All receptors derive from a woman aged 18 to 35 in good health.

This clonotype has more than one count but fewer than ten. This rearrangement joins TRBV6-5 to TRBJ2-5; a weak D match, TRBD2 (5 bases). The germline gives CDR1 MNHEY, CDR2 SVGAGI. The CDR3 is made up of 16 amino acids. Trimming took 3 bases from V and 2 from J, leaving 16 bases between them. CDR3 DNA: TGTGCCAGCAGTTATTTAGAGGGAGCGCCACAAGAGACCCAGTACTTC. Translation: CASSYLEGAPQETQYF.

For the CDR3, the DNA is TGTGCCAGCAGTTTTTCAACGCCCGTGAGTGAGCAGTTCTTC. Translating it yields CASSFSTPVSEQFF. The rearrangement joins TRBV27 to TRBJ2-1, with unresolved D. Trimming took off 3 bases at V and 9 bases at J, with 15 bases between the two ends. The CDR3 is made up of 14 amino acids. Germline CDR1 reads MNHEY; CDR2 reads SMNVEV (reference sequence).

This clonotype was observed at least ten times. V gene TRBV29-1 combines with J gene TRBJ2-5, with D possibly being TRBD1 (5 bases). V dropped 5 bases and J dropped 0 bases, with 7 bases sitting between them. This CDR3 is 12 amino acids long. Germline V lookup: CDR1 SQVTM, CDR2 ANQGSEA. DNA for the CDR3: TGCAGCGTTTGGACAAACCAAGAGACCCAGTACTTC. Amino acids: CSVWTNQETQYF.

This rearrangement joins TRBV12-3 or TRBV12-4 to TRBJ1-5; D not resolved. Between the trimmed V and J ends, which lost 4 bases and 1 base, there was a span of 11 bases. The CDR3 runs 15 residues. The chain's CDR3 is CASSYWSLSNQPQHF. CDR3 sequence (DNA): TGTGCCAGCAGTTATTGGTCTCTGAGCAATCAGCCCCAGCATTTT.

In its sample, this clonotype was seen a few times. The chain joins TRBV20-1 to TRBJ2-5, with unresolved D. This CDR3 has 13 residues. V lost 0 bases and J lost 3, with 8 bases in between. Looked up from germline, CDR1 is DFQATT and CDR2 is SNEGSKA (reference sequence). The CDR3 DNA is TGCAGTGCTAGAGACCCTAAAAAAGAGACCCAGTACTTC. Translation: CSARDPKKETQYF.

The chain combines TRBV18 with TRBJ2-1, with D uncertain. V lost 3 bases and J 6 bases, leaving 9 bases between the germline ends. The V gene's germline CDR1 is KGHSH and CDR2 LQKENI. CDR3 length: 13 amino acids. CDR3 DNA sequence: TGTGCCAGCTCACCCGGCGAACGCAATGAGCAGTTCTTC. Amino acid sequence: CASSPGERNEQFF.

This chain links TRBV10-3 with TRBJ2-1; 7 bases align to TRBD1. This CDR3 is 13 amino acids long. With 5 bases clipped from V and 8 bases from J, the junction kept 6 bases outside the gene matches. Germline assignment: CDR1 ENHRY and CDR2 SYGVKD. The CDR3 loop reads CAISFDRVDEQFF. The CDR3 DNA follows: TGTGCCATCAGTTTCGACAGGGTGGATGAGCAGTTCTTC.

CDR3: CASSYPTSAGGENTEAFF. The DNA of the CDR3 is TGTGCCAGCAGTTACCCGACTTCCGCAGGGGGCGAGAACACTGAAGCTTTCTTT. The rearrangement links TRBV6-5 to TRBJ1-1, with 8 bases that match TRBD1. V trimming: 2 bases; J trimming: 1 base; junction bases outside the gene matches: 12. Germline V gene data show CDR1 as MNHEY and CDR2 as SVGAGI. The CDR3 runs 18 residues.

The chain employs TRBV4-3 and TRBJ1-4, with TRBD1 as a possible D gene (5 bases). Germline lookup yields CDR1 LGHNA and CDR2 YSLEER. V was cut by 0 bases and J by 6 bases, with 11 bases left in between. The CDR3 consists of 15 residues. The CDR3, as DNA: TGCGCCAGCAGCCAAGATGGGGACGCGGATGAAAAACTGTTTTTT. Translated: CASSQDGDADEKLFF.

The CDR3 nucleotides are TGTGCCTGGAGGAGGACAGGGGATAACTATGGCTACACCTTC. Translated, it gives CAWRRTGDNYGYTF. The J gene is TRBJ1-2, the V gene TRBV30; 9 bases line up with TRBD1. The CDR3 contains 14 residues. V gave up 3 bases and J gave up 1 base; unmatched junction bases: 3. Germline CDR1 is GTSNPN and CDR2 is SVGIG (reference sequence).

V usage is TRBV20-1 and J usage is TRBJ1-3; the D is unclear. CDR1 is DFQATT, CDR2 SNEGSKA, per germline (reference sequence). This CDR3 is built from 13 residues. Trimming removed 6 bases at V and 4 bases at J, with 13 bases between. The DNA for the CDR3 is TGCAGTGCACTACGGGGTCCCGGAAACACCATATATTTT. Its protein is CSALRGPGNTIYF.

The V gene is TRBV29-1, the J gene TRBJ2-1; either TRBD1 or TRBD2 may fit D (7 bases each). The DNA end is more similar to TRBJ2-7, so the J call may be wrong. The CDR3 is 13 residues long. In germline, CDR1 is SQVTM, CDR2 ANQGSEA. The CDR3 nucleotides read TGCGGCCAGGGGGGGGGATTCGACAATGAGCAGTACTTC. This gives the protein CGQGGGFDNEQYF.

V gene TRBV7-9 combines with J gene TRBJ2-3; 8 bases align to TRBD2. With 11 bases clipped from V and 0 bases from J, the junction kept 7 bases outside the gene matches. This CDR3 comprises 14 residues. Per germline, CDR1 SEHNR and CDR2 FQNEAQ (reference sequence). CDR3 coding DNA: TGTGCCGGATCGGGGGGGTATAGCACAGATACGCAGTATTTT. It encodes CAGSGGYSTDTQYF.

This rearrangement joins TRBV5-1 to TRBJ2-7; 7 nucleotides agree with TRBD2. This CDR3 comprises 15 residues. The germline V gene has CDR1 SGHRS and CDR2 YFSETQ. The ends lost 4 bases at V and 0 bases at J; junction bases unmatched: 7. CDR3: CASSLRREFSYEQYF. In DNA, the CDR3 is TGCGCCAGCAGCCTAAGGCGGGAGTTCTCCTACGAGCAGTACTTC.

The chain combines TRBV6-1 with TRBJ1-6; D might be TRBD1 (5 bases). Germline CDR1 reads MNHNS; CDR2 reads SASEGT. The CDR3 consists of 18 residues. The V and J ends lost 4 bases and 0 bases respectively, with 16 bases between them. The CDR3 DNA reads as TGTGCCAGCAGTGCCTCAAGATCAGGGAGCTCCTATAATTCACCCCTCCACTTT. It codes for CASSASRSGSSYNSPLHF.

This chain links TRBV10-3 with TRBJ2-5, with D perhaps TRBD2 (5 bases). Germline V gene data show CDR1 as ENHRY and CDR2 as SYGVKD. Trimming left V 3 bases short and J 5 bases short, with 13 bases between. CDR3 length: 14 residues. The CDR3 coding sequence is TGTGCCATCAGTGACGGGAAGCGATGGGAGACCCAGTACTTC. Translating gives CAISDGKRWETQYF.

This rearrangement joins TRBV7-2 to TRBJ2-1; TRBD2 matches 11 bases. V lost 5 bases, J lost 6 bases, and 6 bases stayed unmatched. The CDR3 is 15 residues long. Germline values: CDR1 SGHTA, CDR2 FQGNSA. CDR3 residues: CASSAQLAGGNEQFF. In DNA form, the CDR3 reads TGTGCCAGCAGCGCCCAGCTAGCGGGAGGCAATGAGCAGTTCTTC.

The chain links TRBV20-1 to TRBJ1-6; D uncertain. The V end was cut by 3 bases, the J end by 9 bases, with 12 bases between. This CDR3 comprises 13 residues. The germline V gene has CDR1 DFQATT and CDR2 SNEGSKA (reference sequence). DNA for the CDR3: TGCAGTGCTAGTCGGGAAGATGGTTCACCCCTCCACTTT. The encoded protein is CSASREDGSPLHF.

This chain connects TRBV2 to TRBJ2-1; perhaps D is TRBD1 or TRBD2 (5 bases each). V lost 8 bases to trimming and J lost 0 bases, with 14 bases between them. The CDR3 loop spans 15 amino acids. CDR1 and CDR2 (germline): SNHLY, FYNNEI. The CDR3 loop reads CASGGFDSSYNEQFF. The CDR3, as DNA: TGTGCCAGCGGAGGCTTCGACAGCTCCTACAATGAGCAGTTCTTC.

The count of this clonotype is one. The chain joins TRBV6-5 to TRBJ2-3; D is possibly TRBD2 (6 bases). The CDR3 contains 16 residues. The V end was cut by 7 bases, the J end by 4 bases, with 21 bases between. The germline V gene has CDR1 MNHEY and CDR2 SVGAGI. The CDR3 DNA sequence: TGTGCCAGCACCACTGGGGCGGGAAGTGGTCCAGATACGCAGTATTTT. Its protein is CASTTGAGSGPDTQYF.

Ten or more counts support this clonotype. The V and J genes are TRBV4-1 and TRBJ2-1; 12 bases map to TRBD2. CDR1 is MGHRA and CDR2 is YSYEKL in the germline V gene. V shed 4 bases and J 9 bases; nucleotides not matched to a gene: 4. This CDR3 region has 14 residues. In nucleotides, the CDR3 is TGCGCCAGCAGCCCCCTAGCGGGAGGGCTTGAGCAGTTCTTC. Translating it yields CASSPLAGGLEQFF.

This chain uses TRBV20-1 with TRBJ2-4, with 9 bases that match TRBD2. The CDR3 runs 12 residues. Germline V gene data show CDR1 as DFQATT and CDR2 as SNEGSKA (reference sequence). Here the CDR3 reads CTSGLAGNIQYF. For the CDR3, the DNA is TGCACTTCAGGGCTAGCGGGGAACATTCAGTACTTC.

The chain employs TRBV21-1 and TRBJ1-5; the table gives TRBD1 as D, unverified against the DNA. TRBV21-1 has pseudogene status. The CDR3 totals 18 residues. CDR3 amino acids: CASSKEHLGQGNNQPQHF. In nucleotides, the CDR3 is TGTGCCAGCAGCAAAGAACACTTGGGACAGGGGAACAATCAGCCCCAGCATTTT.

There are a few counts of this clonotype. The chain combines TRBV2 with TRBJ2-7, with no clear D. The germline V gene has CDR1 SNHLY and CDR2 FYNNEI. Trimming took off 5 bases at V and 3 bases at J, with 14 bases between the two ends. The CDR3 totals 14 residues. In nucleotides, the CDR3 is TGTGCCAGCAGTTCAAAGGTGGCTAGCTACGAGCAGTACTTC. Translated, it gives CASSSKVASYEQYF.

This clonotype has just a few counts. The V and J genes are TRBV5-1 and TRBJ2-5; possibly TRBD1 for D (5 bases). The CDR3 consists of 14 residues. In germline, CDR1 is SGHRS, CDR2 YFSETQ. The V end lost 4 bases, the J end lost 5 bases, and 15 bases lay between the germline ends. The CDR3 spells CASSPSRRDETQYF. DNA for the CDR3: TGCGCCAGCAGCCCCTCCCGCAGGGATGAGACCCAGTACTTC.

This clonotype was seen only a few times. This sequence joins TRBV27 and TRBJ2-1; 9 bases are a match to TRBD1. Per germline, CDR1 MNHEY and CDR2 SMNVEV (reference sequence). The CDR3 consists of 18 residues. V lost 6 bases to trimming and J lost 0 bases; unmatched junction nucleotides: 12. The CDR3 protein is CASRTGQGLSSSYNEQFF. The CDR3 nucleotides are TGTGCCAGCAGGACGGGACAGGGCTTGTCAAGCTCCTACAATGAGCAGTTCTTC.

This clonotype was seen a handful of times. The V and J genes are TRBV3-1 and TRBJ2-4; TRBD2 agrees at 11 bases. The CDR3 spans 17 residues. The V segment lost 4 bases and the J segment 4 bases; nucleotides outside the gene matches: 9. Germline assignment: CDR1 LGHDT and CDR2 YNNKEL (reference sequence). In DNA, the CDR3 is TGTGCCAGCAGCCCGCAGCTCGGGACTAGCGGTAAAAACATTCAGTACTTC. Its protein product is CASSPQLGTSGKNIQYF.

This clonotype was counted only a few times. V gene TRBV25-1 combines with J gene TRBJ1-5; D is unresolved. The ends were cut back, 1 base at V and 0 bases at J, with 19 bases in the middle. Germline CDR1 and CDR2: MGHDK and SYGVNS. The CDR3 totals 19 residues. CDR3 region: CASSEWAFEALYSNQPQHF. In DNA, the CDR3 is TGTGCCAGCAGTGAATGGGCTTTTGAGGCATTGTATAGCAATCAGCCCCAGCATTTT.